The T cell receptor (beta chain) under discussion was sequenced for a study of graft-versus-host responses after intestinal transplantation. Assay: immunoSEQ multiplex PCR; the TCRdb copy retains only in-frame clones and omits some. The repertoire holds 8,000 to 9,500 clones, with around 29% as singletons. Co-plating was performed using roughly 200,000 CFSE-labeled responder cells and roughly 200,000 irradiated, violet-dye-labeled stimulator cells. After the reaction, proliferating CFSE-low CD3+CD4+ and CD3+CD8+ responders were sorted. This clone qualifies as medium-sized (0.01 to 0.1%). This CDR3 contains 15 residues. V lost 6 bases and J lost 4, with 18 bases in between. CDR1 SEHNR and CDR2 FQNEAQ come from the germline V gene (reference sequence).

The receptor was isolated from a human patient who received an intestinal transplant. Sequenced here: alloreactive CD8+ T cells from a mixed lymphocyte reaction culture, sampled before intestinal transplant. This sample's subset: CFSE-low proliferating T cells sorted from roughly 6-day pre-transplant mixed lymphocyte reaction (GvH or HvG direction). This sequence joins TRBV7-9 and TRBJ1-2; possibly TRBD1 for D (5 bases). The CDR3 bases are TGTGCCAGCAGTGAACAGGCCCTACCTGGCTATGGCTACACCTTC. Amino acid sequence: CASSEQALPGYGYTF.